This TCR beta chain comes out of a study of blood T cell repertoires in COVID-19 (dated by TCRdb to the early 2020s). In terms of the full investigation: The collaborator samples originated in the United States, Italy and Spain and spanned the acute and convalescent phases of COVID-19. Where HLA class I and class II types were available, the types were taken from metadata supplied by the sample provider, not from assay-based typing. The sample metadata nearly always contained a de-identified subject ID, COVID-19 status, age in years and sex. A freely available public database, intended as a resource for researchers studying the immune response to SARS-CoV-2, is where the repertoires were released. The material from the prospective study consisted of cDNA or gDNA derived from T cells, B-cell-depleted T cells, or PBMCs. The dataset comprised deeply sampled blood TCRbeta repertoires from subjects exposed to, actively infected with, or recovered from COVID-19. Samples were obtained from the ongoing ImmuneRACE study (first 160 participants) and from 1,200 or so subjects provided by 6 global collaborators.

To note about this clone: The clone's antigen remains unknown. Base qualities are not at hand, and no much larger clone is one base apart.

The immunoSEQ Assay, a bias-controlled multiplex PCR, was used to amplify TCRbeta CDR3 regions from genomic DNA. The authors' pipeline ran thus. Within the assay, amplification of reference gene primers was used to estimate how many nucleated cells each sample contained. Sequence reads were collapsed and filtered to measure the absolute abundance of every unique TCRbeta CDR3 rearrangement. For each sample, productive Simpson clonality was calculated by taking the square root of Simpson's diversity index across productive rearrangements. This is the immuneACCESS table as TCRdb keeps it, with only in-frame sequences that have V and J called. A part of the clones is gone; compared with another copy, unresolved V genes explain less than half, and the rest is unexplained. V and J calls and clone size are given by that table; D and trimming were obtained from the DNA. This sample holds about 220,000 clones; 65% to 90% were observed only once. 2.4% of the sample lies in the top ten.

From V the trimming removes 4 bases and from J it removes 4 bases, while the gene matches leave 5 bases of the junction unaccounted for. Counted from cysteine to phenylalanine, this CDR3 has 15 amino acids. Only CDR3 DNA remains: 45 bases, in frame from the first base. CDR1 and CDR2 are read off the germline V gene as SGHRS and YFSETQ. In Seattle, one collaborating source enrolled patients while the infection was active and tracked those patients longitudinally over the course of disease. Collaborating institutions collected whole blood in K2EDTA tubes following their own protocols. For TCRbeta analysis, collaborator samples were shipped as frozen whole blood, as isolated PBMCs, or as DNA extracted from either sample type. Points the paper makes about the study in general: Clinical and demographic metadata were provided uncurated, with the amount varying by source and participant.

The sample consisted of peripheral blood. This sequence originates from a woman in her seventies with COVID-19, enrolled during active disease. The chain joins TRBV5-1 to TRBJ2-1; TRBD2 fits 10 bases in the junction. At the DNA level, the sequence is TGCGCCAGCAGCCCTAGCGGGAGAGGGTACAATGAGCAGTTCTTC. Translated, this gives CASSPSGRGYNEQFF.